Listed here is a single TCR beta chain. Its antigen is currently unknown. The data were obtained in a study of cytomegalovirus exposure and HLA in healthy donors. Study-level background: The roughly 120 validation repertoires used the same platform as the roughly 620 first-cohort repertoires, a later analysis reported. Study results and limitations: A later analysis found first-cohort TCR clusters tended to co-occur in the 120 or so validation repertoires. It was approximately 160 TCR beta chains that were listed as cytomegalovirus-associated.

V dropped 3 bases and J dropped 0 bases, with 9 bases sitting between them. This CDR3 is 16 amino acids long. Germline loops: CDR1 LNHDA, CDR2 SQIVND (reference sequence). While the first cohort had 600 to 800 subjects, the donors belonged to the separate validation cohort of fewer than 150 subjects. Clones were sequenced by immunoSEQ multiplex PCR, and TCRdb holds only the in-frame ones, with some missing. The sample holds more than 60,000 clones, nearly 96% seen once. V usage is TRBV19 and J usage is TRBJ2-6; no firm D call. This receptor was identified in a woman between 18 and 30 years old in good health and CMV-seropositive. Material for sequencing was PBMCs. Here the CDR3 DNA reads TGTGCCAGTAGTATGGGCAGCCTCTCTGGGGCCAACGTCCTGACTTTC. Protein: CASSMGSLSGANVLTF.